The rows below give T cell receptor beta chains drawn from one sample of a study of T cells in Graves' hyperthyroidism and ophthalmopathy. One entry per CDR3 protein results from TCRdb running MiXCR on the multiplex PCR reads. Of hundreds of thousands of distinct CDR3 sequences in the sample, just under 45% were seen once. The specimen sequenced was peripheral blood or thyroid tissue (not recorded which). These receptors were taken from an adult man with Graves' disease, either hyperthyroidism or ophthalmopathy (not recorded which). CDR3s leave out the opening cysteine and the closing phenylalanine or tryptophan.

TRBV29-1	TRBJ1-4	RAGSPNEKLF
TRBV29-1	TRBJ1-5	SVEGGVNQPQH
TRBV29-1	TRBJ1-2	SVGPQGAYGYT
TRBV19	TRBJ1-5	ASSIRVSNQPQH
TRBV5-4	TRBJ1-2	ASTGTGGAGYGYT
TRBV11-1	TRBJ2-5	ASSLVLLLGGDETQY
TRBV20-1	TRBJ1-5	SAQSAGNSNQPQH
TRBV10-3	TRBJ1-1	AIKPTGPRYTEAF
TRBV7-9	TRBJ1-6	ASSSPPGQGGNSPLH
TRBV10-3	TRBJ1-6	ASSYSPFAGQNSPLH
TRBV7-9	TRBJ1-1	ASSLEGGEAF
TRBV25-1	TRBJ1-2	ASSPYRARTYYGYT
TRBV25-1	TRBJ2-2	ATRGLAGNSGELF
TRBV7-3	TRBJ1-2	ASSQDINYGYT
TRBV6-1	TRBJ2-2	ASSRDRGHGTGELF
TRBV24-1	TRBJ2-7	ATSDEQGDSYEQY
TRBV6-4	TRBJ2-2	ASKPRQGTQGELF
TRBV24-1	TRBJ2-6	ATSEAGRETYGANVLT
TRBV2	TRBJ2-7	ASRQGNEQY
TRBV15	TRBJ1-6	ATSRVRGMLIDSPLH
TRBV24-1	TRBJ1-4	ATSDPGNGGDEKLF
TRBV2	TRBJ1-1	ASSTAGTVNTEAF